These 15 T cell receptor beta chains were all obtained from the same sample, sequenced in a study of cytomegalovirus exposure and HLA in healthy donors. The PCR made use of 60 Vbeta and 13 Jbeta primers. Sequencing used immunoSEQ multiplex PCR; TCRdb keeps in-frame clones, though not all of them. The data contain about 110,000 clones, nearly 80% of them seen just once; the ten biggest clones take up 1% to 1.5%. The sample comprised PBMCs. The receptor set was obtained from a woman aged 25 to 45 in good health and CMV-seronegative.

This clone was found a few times. The V gene is TRBV6-1, the J gene TRBJ2-1; TRBD2 matches 11 bases. This CDR3 region has 15 residues. Per germline, CDR1 MNHNS and CDR2 SASEGT. Trimming took 6 bases from V and 2 from J; bases not matched to a gene: 3. The CDR3 DNA reads TGTGCCAGCAGAAGACTAGCGGGGACCTACAATGAGCAGTTCTTC. This translates into CASRRLAGTYNEQFF.

The V call is TRBV4-3, the J call TRBJ2-2; the match to TRBD1 covers 7 bases. CDR3 size: 17 residues. Germline-derived CDR1 and CDR2 are LGHNA and YSLEER. V shed 3 bases, J shed 1 base, and the junction held 8 bases outside the gene matches. This CDR3 is CASSHGGQAMNTGELFF. CDR3 bases: TGCGCCAGCAGCCATGGTGGACAGGCGATGAACACCGGGGAGCTGTTTTTT.

This sequence joins TRBV5-6 and TRBJ1-5; D is undetermined. V lost 3 bases, J lost 6 bases, and 13 bases lay in between. In germline, CDR1 is SGHDT, CDR2 YYEEEE. The CDR3 spans 14 residues. Here the CDR3 DNA reads TGTGCCAGCAGCTCGCGGGCTAGTATTCAGCCCCAGCATTTT. Translating gives CASSSRASIQPQHF.

The J gene is TRBJ1-2, the V gene TRBV28; D gene ambiguous. With 5 bases removed from V and 1 base from J, the gap between germline ends came to 8 bases. The CDR3 has 13 amino acids. Germline V gene lookup returns CDR1 MDHEN and CDR2 SYDVKM. CDR3 in amino acids: CASSQQINYGYTF. The CDR3 coding sequence is TGTGCCAGCAGTCAACAGATTAACTATGGCTACACCTTC.

DNA for the CDR3: TGTGCCAGCAGTGAATTTAAAGCTTATAGCAATCAGCCCCAGCATTTT. Translating it yields CASSEFKAYSNQPQHF. The rearrangement joins TRBV6-1 to TRBJ1-5; D is unresolved. V lost 2 bases to trimming and J lost 0 bases, with 11 bases between them. Germline CDR1 and CDR2: MNHNS and SASEGT. CDR3 length: 16 residues.

This sequence joins TRBV11-1 and TRBJ2-1; tentatively, D is TRBD1 (5 bases). The germline V and J ends were trimmed by 6 bases and 7 bases, with 22 bases remaining between them. This CDR3 contains 16 residues. Germline V gene sequence: CDR1 SGHAT, CDR2 FQDESV (reference sequence). Here the CDR3 reads CASSPKRGASSNEQFF. DNA for the CDR3: TGTGCCAGCAGTCCCAAAAGGGGCGCTTCCTCGAATGAGCAGTTCTTC.

The V call is TRBV9, the J call TRBJ1-2; TRBD1 matches 8 bases. V gave up 4 bases and J gave up 9 bases; unmatched junction bases: 14. The CDR3 extends over 15 amino acids. In germline, CDR1 is SGDLS, CDR2 YYNGEE. The CDR3 DNA sequence: TGTGCCAGCAGCCCAACCCGGACAGGGAATGGCCGCTACACCTTC. Its protein is CASSPTRTGNGRYTF.

The chain combines TRBV5-1 with TRBJ2-1, with no clear D. V gave up 0 bases and J gave up 6 bases, with 7 bases separating them. The CDR3 totals 13 residues. Germline CDR1 is SGHRS and CDR2 is YFSETQ. CDR3 sequence reads: CASSLVGVNEQFF. As DNA, the CDR3 is TGCGCCAGCAGCTTGGTTGGAGTCAATGAGCAGTTCTTC.

This chain links TRBV30 with TRBJ2-7, with 8 bases matching TRBD1. This CDR3 comprises 14 residues. After removal of 1 base from V and 5 bases from J, the junction contained 7 bases not matched to a gene. Germline V gene lookup returns CDR1 GTSNPN and CDR2 SVGIG (reference sequence). This CDR3 reads CAWSGRTGSNEQYF. CDR3 bases: TGTGCCTGGAGTGGAAGGACAGGGTCCAACGAGCAGTACTTC.

The sample holds a few counts of this clone. This chain links TRBV5-1 with TRBJ2-6; 7 bases fit TRBD1. CDR3 size: 17 residues. Unmatched junction bases numbered 4, after V lost 1 base and J lost 0 bases. The germline gives CDR1 SGHRS, CDR2 YFSETQ. CDR3 coding DNA: TGCGCCAGCAGCTTGAGAACAGGGGACTCTGGGGCCAACGTCCTGACTTTC. Translated: CASSLRTGDSGANVLTF. The entire variable domain, with the rest obtained from reference TRBV5-1 and TRBJ2-6, is as follows: KAGVTQTPRYLIKTRGQQVTLSCSPISGHRSVSWYQQTPGQGLQFLFEYFSETQRNKGNFPGRFSGRQFSNSRSEMNVSTLELGDSALYLCASSLRTGDSGANVLTFGAGSRLTVL.

J is TRBJ1-1 and V is TRBV19; 7 nucleotides line up with TRBD1. The CDR3 runs to 13 residues. Germline V gene data show CDR1 as LNHDA and CDR2 as SQIVND (reference sequence). Trimming took 9 bases from V and 5 from J; bases not matched to a gene: 9. The DNA of the CDR3 is TGTGCCAGCAGACAGGGAGAAGGGACTGAAGCTTTCTTT. Translation: CASRQGEGTEAFF.

The chain recombines TRBV28 with TRBJ1-2, with D hard to call. Trimming took 6 bases from V and 1 from J, leaving 9 bases between them. CDR1 MDHEN and CDR2 SYDVKM come from the germline V gene. This CDR3 has 13 residues. CDR3 coding DNA: TGTGCCAGCAGGATTTTAGATAACTATGGCTACACCTTC. Encoded protein: CASRILDNYGYTF.

In this sample, this clone turned up once. The V gene is TRBV11-3, the J gene TRBJ2-2, with TRBD1 matching 7 bases. The V and J ends lost 5 bases and 1 base, in that order; junction bases with no gene match: 7. The germline V gene encodes CDR1 SGHNT and CDR2 YENEEA. CDR3 length: 16 residues. Here the CDR3 DNA reads TGTGCCAGCAGCCCGGCCGGGACAGAGAACACCGGGGAGCTGTTTTTT. This sequence encodes CASSPAGTENTGELFF.

This clone was detected only once. The CDR3 reads CASRLRSSRGTDTQYF. CDR3 coding DNA: TGTGCCAGCAGACTCAGGTCTAGCAGGGGGACAGATACGCAGTATTTT. The chain combines TRBV5-4 with TRBJ2-3; TRBD1 matches at 7 bases. From germline, CDR1 is SGHNT and CDR2 YYREEE (reference sequence). The CDR3 contains 16 residues. The V segment lost 5 bases and the J segment 3 bases; nucleotides outside the gene matches: 12.

The chain recombines TRBV7-9 with TRBJ1-1; perhaps TRBD1 as D (6 bases). Germline values: CDR1 SEHNR, CDR2 FQNEAQ (reference sequence). With 4 bases removed from V and 5 bases from J, the gap between germline ends came to 11 bases. The CDR3 is 13 residues long. The CDR3 nucleotides read TGTGCCAGCAGCTCAGGGGATTGGACTGAAGCTTTCTTT. Translation gives CASSSGDWTEAFF. The whole variable domain, filled in from reference TRBV7-9 and TRBJ1-1, reads DTGVSQNPRHKITKRGQNVTFRCDPISEHNRLYWYRQTLGQGPEFLTYFQNEAQLEKSRLLSDRFSAERPKGSFSTLEIQRTEQGDSAMYLCASSSGDWTEAFFGQGTRLTVV.